The 32 T cell receptor beta chains reported below all come from one sample, sequenced in a study of T cells in Graves' hyperthyroidism and ophthalmopathy. Template material for amplifying TCR beta CDR3 regions consisted of RNA transcripts. The TCR CDR3 first-round RT-PCR relied on the HTBI primer set. TCRdb re-called the multiplex PCR reads with MiXCR, one entry per CDR3 protein. The sample comprises 600,000 or so distinct CDR3 sequences, 13% to 15% of which are singletons, and around an eighth rests with the top ten. Sequencing was carried out using blood. The receptors originated from a woman aged 45-59 years with Graves' ophthalmopathy.

About this clonotype itself: This may be a read error, as it is one base from a much larger clone. V is TRBV10-3 and J is TRBJ2-3, with 15 bases fitting TRBD2. This CDR3 spans 15 amino acids. Germline assignment: CDR1 ENHRY and CDR2 SYGVKD. CDR3 residues: CAIKGLAGGSDMQYF. In DNA, the CDR3 is TGTGCCATCAAGGGACTAGCGGGAGGTTCAGATATGCAGTATTTT.

This clonotype has just a few counts. The chain carries TRBV20-1 and TRBJ2-7; 9 bases are a match to TRBD2. The germline CDR1 and CDR2 sequences are DFQATT and SNEGSKA (reference sequence). Losses at the gene ends were 0 bases for V and 3 bases for J; bases not matched to a gene: 18. This CDR3 region has 19 residues. The CDR3 reads CSARDLMGPDSGRLYEQYF. The CDR3 region has the DNA TGCAGTGCTAGAGATTTAATGGGGCCAGACAGCGGGAGGCTCTACGAGCAGTACTTC.

This clonotype was seen repeatedly, ten times or more. The CDR3 DNA reads as TGTGCCAGCAGCTTAGATTTGTACCAAGAGACCCAGTACTTC. Its translation: CASSLDLYQETQYF. This chain joins TRBV7-2 and TRBJ2-5; no firm D call. The CDR3 extends over 14 amino acids. CDR1 and CDR2 (germline): SGHTA, FQGNSA. The V end lost 1 base, the J end lost 0 bases, and 6 bases lay between the germline ends.

The rearrangement links TRBV14 to TRBJ2-3, with 9 bases identical to TRBD1. Looked up from germline, CDR1 is SGHDN and CDR2 is FVKESK. The CDR3 spans 16 residues. V was clipped by 0 bases and J by 5 bases; unmatched bases: 6. In DNA form, the CDR3 reads TGTGCCAGCAGCCAAGAGGGACAGGGAGGGAAAGATACGCAGTATTTT. Its translation: CASSQEGQGGKDTQYF.

This clonotype was found a few times. V gene TRBV19 combines with J gene TRBJ2-1, with 8 positions matching TRBD2. The CDR3 extends over 15 amino acids. The V gene's germline CDR1 is LNHDA and CDR2 SQIVND (reference sequence). J gave up 4 bases and V 4 bases, and 6 bases lay outside the gene matches. The CDR3 DNA reads as TGTGCCAGTAGTACCAGCGGGAGACCTTACAATGAGCAGTTCTTC. Its translation is CASSTSGRPYNEQFF.

This clonotype was observed many times. The V call is TRBV2, the J call TRBJ1-2, with a weak D call TRBD1 (6 bases). CDR1 and CDR2 from the germline V gene are SNHLY and FYNNEI. The germline V and J ends were trimmed by 1 base and 0 bases, with 9 bases remaining between them. This CDR3 comprises 15 residues. CDR3 in amino acids: CASSEGTASNYGYTF. The CDR3 nucleotides are TGTGCCAGCAGTGAAGGGACAGCCTCTAACTATGGCTACACCTTC. Variable domain in full (rest from reference TRBV2 and TRBJ1-2): EPEVTQTPSHQVTQMGQEVILRCVPISNHLYFYWYRQILGQKVEFLVSFYNNEISEKSEIFDDQFSVERPDGSNFTLKIRSTKLEDSAMYFCASSEGTASNYGYTFGSGTRLTVV.

This clonotype was counted ten times or more. V is TRBV13 and J is TRBJ2-7; D is unclear. The germline gives CDR1 PRHDT, CDR2 FYEKMQ (reference sequence). The CDR3 sequence is 12 residues long. Trimming removed 3 bases from V and 2 bases from J, with 5 bases in between. This CDR3 is CASSLIPYEQYF. For the CDR3, the DNA is TGTGCCAGCAGCTTGATTCCCTACGAGCAGTACTTC.

This clonotype has just one count. This may come from a read error, since a much larger clone is one base off. The chain joins TRBV13 to TRBJ1-5; D gene uncertain. The length of the CDR3 is 16 residues. CDR1 PRHDT and CDR2 FYEKMQ come from the germline V gene (reference sequence). The CDR3 loop reads CASSLGRTYSDQPQHF. CDR3 nucleotide sequence: TGTGCCAGCAGCTTAGGTCGGACTTATAGCGATCAGCCCCAGCATTTT.

This clonotype has more than one count but fewer than ten. A much larger clone sits a single nucleotide away, making a read error possible. V and J are TRBV7-2 and TRBJ1-1; no reliable D call. The length of the CDR3 is 15 residues. The germline V gene encodes CDR1 SGHTA and CDR2 FQGNSA. CDR3 amino acids: CASNLLERSTIEAFF. CDR3 in DNA: TGTGCCAGCAACTTACTTGAGCGGTCTACAATCGAAGCTTTCTTT.

This clonotype occurred many times. The rearrangement links TRBV7-9 to TRBJ2-1; D possibly matches TRBD1 or TRBD2 (5 bases each). Germline CDR1 is SEHNR and CDR2 is FQNEAQ (reference sequence). This CDR3 contains 17 residues. The V gene lost 5 bases and the J gene lost 1 base, with 18 bases spanning the gap. Written as DNA, the CDR3 is TGTGCCAGCAGCGGGGGTCCGGACTCCGAATCCTACAATGAGCAGTTCTTC. Residues: CASSGGPDSESYNEQFF.

This clonotype was picked up many times. The V gene is TRBV28, the J gene TRBJ1-1; possibly TRBD1 for D (6 bases). Germline V gene sequence: CDR1 MDHEN, CDR2 SYDVKM. The V and J ends lost 5 bases and 1 base respectively, with 17 bases between them. The CDR3 extends over 16 amino acids. CDR3 in DNA: TGTGCCAGCAGTGTCGACATACAGGGAGGGAACACTGAAGCTTTCTTT. Translating it yields CASSVDIQGGNTEAFF. Filled out from reference TRBV28 and TRBJ1-1, the complete variable domain reads DVKVTQSSRYLVKRTGEKVFLECVQDMDHENMFWYRQDPGLGLRLIYFSYDVKMKEKGDIPEGYSVSREKKERFSLILESASTNQTSMYLCASSVDIQGGNTEAFFGQGTRLTVV.

This clonotype came up many times. This rearrangement joins TRBV7-2 to TRBJ2-2, with 8 positions matching TRBD1. Germline V CDR1 and CDR2: SGHTA, FQGNSA. The CDR3 spans 16 residues. Trimming took 1 base from V and 5 from J; bases not matched to a gene: 6. The CDR3 DNA is TGTGCCAGCAGCTTAGACACAGGGGGTTGGACCGGGGAGCTGTTTTTT. It encodes CASSLDTGGWTGELFF.

V and J are TRBV28 and TRBJ1-3, with TRBD1 matching over 7 bases. The germline V gene has CDR1 MDHEN and CDR2 SYDVKM. The CDR3 runs 19 residues. V shed 4 bases and J 1 base; nucleotides not matched to a gene: 16. The chain's CDR3 is CASSSLGTVDSFSGNTIYF. For the CDR3, the DNA is TGTGCCAGCAGTTCCCTCGGGACAGTAGACTCCTTTTCTGGAAACACCATATATTTT.

The gene calls are TRBV6-5 and TRBJ2-3; D gene ambiguous. Germline CDR1 reads MNHEY; CDR2 reads SVGAGI. This CDR3 comprises 13 residues. V was pared by 2 bases and J by 6 bases, with 9 bases between. The CDR3 DNA is TGTGCCAGCAGTTACCTTGTAGGGGATACGCAGTATTTT. Its protein is CASSYLVGDTQYF.

This clonotype was counted ten times or more. V usage is TRBV3-1 and J usage is TRBJ1-1, with a tentative D call TRBD1 (5 bases). CDR1 and CDR2 (germline): LGHDT, YNNKEL (reference sequence). V shed 4 bases and J shed 0 bases, with 9 bases lying between them. The CDR3 loop spans 14 amino acids. CDR3 loop: CASSPGNLNTEAFF. The CDR3 DNA reads as TGTGCCAGCAGCCCAGGGAATCTGAACACTGAAGCTTTCTTT.

There are a few counts of this clonotype. The rearrangement links TRBV28 to TRBJ2-5; 9 nucleotides match TRBD1. V was pared by 4 bases and J by 5 bases, with 8 bases of the junction left unmatched. Germline V gene data show CDR1 as MDHEN and CDR2 as SYDVKM. The CDR3 is 15 residues long. CDR3: CASSSNRGQYETQYF. Written as DNA, the CDR3 is TGTGCCAGCAGTTCGAACAGGGGGCAGTATGAGACCCAGTACTTC.

This clonotype has only a few counts. The chain has TRBV5-5 and TRBJ2-1; no definite D call. Deletions cut 4 bases from V and 10 bases from J, with 12 bases between. The germline V gene encodes CDR1 SGHKS and CDR2 YYEKEE (reference sequence). The CDR3 sequence is 12 residues long. The CDR3 region is CASSPQLGEQFF. CDR3 DNA: TGTGCCAGCAGCCCCCAGCTGGGGGAGCAGTTCTTC.

This clonotype was seen a handful of times. J is TRBJ1-2 and V is TRBV4-3; D might be TRBD1 (6 bases). CDR1 and CDR2 (germline): LGHNA, YSLEER. The V gene lost 3 bases and the J gene lost 2 bases, with 10 bases spanning the gap. CDR3 size: 14 residues. CDR3 nucleotide sequence: TGCGCCAGCAGCCATGAGGGGGTGAACTATGGCTACACCTTC. Protein: CASSHEGVNYGYTF.

This clonotype was recorded at least ten times. Here the CDR3 reads CASSKDSRYEQYF. As DNA, the CDR3 is TGTGCCAGCAGTAAAGACAGCCGCTACGAGCAGTACTTC. The chain uses TRBV7-9 and TRBJ2-7, with D tentatively TRBD1 (5 bases). The CDR3 extends over 13 amino acids. V lost 6 bases and J lost 3, with 12 bases in between. Germline lookup yields CDR1 SEHNR and CDR2 FQNEAQ (reference sequence).

This clonotype was found many times. Here the CDR3 DNA reads TGTGCCAGCAGTTATCTGGGACAGGGATTCAATGAGCAGTTCTTC. This gives the protein CASSYLGQGFNEQFF. The V and J genes are TRBV6-1 and TRBJ2-1; 9 bases map to TRBD1. The V gene end was trimmed by 5 bases and the J gene end by 6 bases; junction bases not matched to a gene: 8. This CDR3 region has 15 residues. Looked up from germline, CDR1 is MNHNS and CDR2 is SASEGT.

The J gene is TRBJ2-1, the V gene TRBV14; 12 positions agree with TRBD2. Trimming cost V 0 bases and J 10 bases; bases outside gene matches: 25. The CDR3 runs to 22 residues. Per germline, CDR1 SGHDN and CDR2 FVKESK. The DNA of the CDR3 is TGTGCCAGCAGCCAAGACTATGGGGGGCGCGGGAACCGACTAGCGGGAGTCCGGGAGCAGTTCTTC. Translating it yields CASSQDYGGRGNRLAGVREQFF.

This clonotype appeared many times. The chain uses TRBV28 and TRBJ2-1; D is possibly TRBD2 (6 bases). The CDR3 sequence is 13 residues long. Germline V lookup: CDR1 MDHEN, CDR2 SYDVKM. Trimming shortened V by 7 bases and J by 7 bases, and 14 bases separated the two germline ends. The CDR3 sequence: CASTLGGENEQFF. DNA for the CDR3: TGTGCCAGCACCCTGGGAGGAGAGAATGAGCAGTTCTTC. The whole variable domain, remainder taken from reference TRBV28 and TRBJ2-1, is DVKVTQSSRYLVKRTGEKVFLECVQDMDHENMFWYRQDPGLGLRLIYFSYDVKMKEKGDIPEGYSVSREKKERFSLILESASTNQTSMYLCASTLGGENEQFFGPGTRLTVL.

This clonotype occurred a few times. The rearrangement uses TRBV7-2 and TRBJ2-5; D call uncertain. Trimming pared 1 base from V and 3 bases from J, leaving 9 bases between. The CDR3 sequence is 14 residues long. CDR1 and CDR2 from the germline V gene are SGHTA and FQGNSA. The CDR3 DNA is TGTGCCAGCAGCTTAGTTACTCACAAAGAGACCCAGTACTTC. Its protein product is CASSLVTHKETQYF.

This chain joins TRBV20-1 and TRBJ1-3; no clear D gene. Trimming removed 6 bases at V and 4 bases at J, with 13 bases between. This CDR3 is 13 amino acids long. Germline V CDR1 and CDR2: DFQATT, SNEGSKA (reference sequence). CDR3 bases: TGCAGTGCCGGCCCTACGGAGGGAAACACCATATATTTT. Protein sequence: CSAGPTEGNTIYF.

The gene calls are TRBV19 and TRBJ1-1; the D gene is possibly TRBD1 (6 bases). The CDR3 covers 15 residues. Trimming took off 9 bases at V and 7 bases at J, with 24 bases between the two ends. Germline CDR1 LNHDA, CDR2 SQIVND (reference sequence). The CDR3 here is CASSHLVAGVDEAFF. As DNA, the CDR3 is TGTGCCAGCAGTCACCTGGTGGCAGGGGTTGATGAAGCTTTCTTT.

This clonotype has more than one count but fewer than ten. V is TRBV24-1 and J is TRBJ2-4; 9 bases match TRBD2. From germline, CDR1 is KGHDR and CDR2 SFDVKD. This CDR3 has 15 amino acids. The V segment lost 3 bases and the J segment 6 bases; nucleotides outside the gene matches: 5. The CDR3 here is CATSDPQTSGNIQYF. In DNA form, the CDR3 reads TGTGCCACCAGTGATCCGCAGACTAGCGGAAACATTCAGTACTTC.

This clonotype has at least ten counts. This chain joins TRBV28 and TRBJ2-7, with 13 positions matching TRBD2. Germline values: CDR1 MDHEN, CDR2 SYDVKM. Trimming took 8 bases from V and 3 from J; bases not matched to a gene: 7. This CDR3 contains 15 residues. The CDR3 protein is CASGSGTSGNYEQYF. In DNA form, the CDR3 reads TGTGCCAGCGGGTCCGGGACTAGCGGGAACTACGAGCAGTACTTC.

This clonotype was recorded at least ten times. V gene TRBV11-2 combines with J gene TRBJ1-4; no definite D call. V shed 4 bases and J shed 10 bases, with 13 bases lying between them. CDR1 SGHAT and CDR2 FQNNGV come from the germline V gene. The CDR3 runs to 13 residues. The CDR3, as DNA: TGTGCCAGCAGCTGGGAGAGGAGCGGAAAACTGTTTTTT. This encodes CASSWERSGKLFF.

The CDR3 nucleotides read TGCGCCAGCAGACCACAGGGGGCTAGCTACAATGAGCAGTTCTTC. This sequence encodes CASRPQGASYNEQFF. The J gene is TRBJ2-1, the V gene TRBV5-1; the match to TRBD1 covers 9 bases. The V gene's germline CDR1 is SGHRS and CDR2 YFSETQ. The CDR3 consists of 15 residues. The V and J ends lost 5 bases and 3 bases, in that order; junction bases with no gene match: 6.

This clonotype was recorded at least ten times. J is TRBJ2-1 and V is TRBV3-1, with 7 bases fitting TRBD2. Germline CDR1 reads LGHDT; CDR2 reads YNNKEL (reference sequence). The CDR3 has 20 residues. The trim removed 0 bases at V and 2 bases at J, leaving 16 bases unmatched. The CDR3 sequence is CASSQDLGLSSLIPYNEQFF. The CDR3, as DNA: TGTGCCAGCAGCCAAGATTTGGGACTAAGCTCATTGATCCCCTACAATGAGCAGTTCTTC.

This sequence joins TRBV5-1 and TRBJ2-7; TRBD2 matches 7 bases. The germline V gene encodes CDR1 SGHRS and CDR2 YFSETQ. This CDR3 is 15 amino acids long. Losses at the gene ends were 4 bases for V and 4 bases for J; bases not matched to a gene: 11. The CDR3, as DNA: TGCGCCAGCAGCAATCCCAAGATTAGCGGGTACGAGCAGTACTTC. Translation gives CASSNPKISGYEQYF.

The chain employs TRBV19 and TRBJ2-7; 9 bases map to TRBD2. The CDR3 loop spans 14 amino acids. The trim removed 6 bases at V and 3 bases at J, leaving 6 bases unmatched. Per the germline V gene, CDR1 is LNHDA and CDR2 is SQIVND (reference sequence). The CDR3 sequence is CASSQLAGFYEQYF. CDR3 nucleotides: TGTGCCAGTAGCCAGCTAGCGGGATTCTACGAGCAGTACTTC. The full variable domain, in which reference TRBV19 and TRBJ2-7 provide the parts outside the CDR3, is DGGITQSPKYLFRKEGQNVTLSCEQNLNHDAMYWYRQDPGQGLRLIYYSQIVNDFQKGDIAEGYSVSREKKESFPLTVTSAQKNPTAFYLCASSQLAGFYEQYFGPGTRLTVT.